One and the same sample provided the 17 T cell receptor beta chains below, sequenced in a study of T cells in Graves' hyperthyroidism and ophthalmopathy. TCR beta CDR3 regions were amplified from RNA transcripts. First-round RT-PCR of the TCR CDR3 relied on the HTBI primer set. TCRdb re-called the multiplex PCR reads through MiXCR, storing one row per CDR3 protein. The data contain 550,000 to 650,000 distinct CDR3 sequences, around 13% of them singletons. Sequenced sample: blood. These receptors came from a woman aged 40 to 55 with Graves' hyperthyroidism.

This clonotype was seen a few times. V gene TRBV14 combines with J gene TRBJ2-7; tentatively, D is TRBD2 (6 bases). The CDR3 runs to 14 residues. Germline V CDR1 and CDR2: SGHDN, FVKESK. V shed 4 bases and J shed 2 bases, with 12 bases lying between them. The CDR3 reads CASSPPGATYEQYF. For the CDR3, the DNA is TGTGCCAGCAGCCCCCCGGGAGCAACCTACGAGCAGTACTTC.

This clonotype was counted only a few times. V and J are TRBV11-2 and TRBJ1-3; unclear D gene. V was shortened by 0 bases and J by 0 bases, with 15 bases between the two germline ends. Germline CDR1 is SGHAT and CDR2 is FQNNGV. There are 18 residues in the CDR3. The CDR3 DNA reads as TGTGCCAGCAGCTTAGATTCGGGCCAGCCTATCTCTGGAAACACCATATATTTT. This encodes CASSLDSGQPISGNTIYF.

The V call is TRBV7-9, the J call TRBJ2-2, with 9 bases that match TRBD2. V was pared by 2 bases and J by 6 bases, with 10 bases of the junction left unmatched. Per the germline V gene, CDR1 is SEHNR and CDR2 is FQNEAQ (reference sequence). The CDR3 length is 17 residues. CDR3 region: CASSLFGLAGLPGELFF. The DNA for the CDR3 is TGTGCCAGCAGCTTATTCGGGCTAGCGGGATTACCCGGGGAGCTGTTTTTT.

This clonotype has a handful of counts. V is TRBV12-3 or TRBV12-4 and J is TRBJ2-2, with 7 positions matching TRBD2. V shed 7 bases, J shed 2 bases, and the junction held 7 bases outside the gene matches. The CDR3 sequence is 15 residues long. The CDR3 loop reads CASTLGGSNTGELFF. The DNA of the CDR3 is TGTGCCAGCACCCTCGGGGGGTCCAACACCGGGGAGCTGTTTTTT.

This clonotype was observed at least ten times. The rearrangement uses TRBV6-2 or TRBV6-3 and TRBJ2-2; 9 bases line up with TRBD2. The CDR3 covers 19 residues. The J segment lost 5 bases and the V segment lost 6 bases, leaving 19 bases of the junction unmatched. Germline loops: CDR1 MNHEY, CDR2 SVGEGT. The CDR3 DNA follows: TGTGCCAGCAGCTCGAGAATTATGGTGGAGGGACTAGCAACCGGGGAGCTGTTTTTT. It translates to CASSSRIMVEGLATGELFF.

This clonotype has ten or more counts. The chain couples TRBV29-1 to TRBJ1-1; D is unclear. Trimming took 2 bases from V and 6 from J, leaving 10 bases between them. The CDR3 has 12 residues. Germline V lookup: CDR1 SQVTM, CDR2 ANQGSEA. The CDR3 reads CSVELEASEAFF. In DNA, the CDR3 is TGCAGCGTTGAATTGGAGGCTTCTGAAGCTTTCTTT.

This clonotype was detected many times. V is TRBV7-2 and J is TRBJ2-1, with 7 nucleotides matching TRBD2. CDR3 length: 15 amino acids. V gave up 5 bases and J gave up 3 bases; unmatched junction bases: 7. Germline V lookup: CDR1 SGHTA, CDR2 FQGNSA. CDR3 amino acids: CASSPESGNYNEQFF. The CDR3 region has the DNA TGTGCCAGCAGCCCCGAGAGCGGGAACTACAATGAGCAGTTCTTC.

The rearrangement links TRBV6-1 to TRBJ1-5; a weak D match, TRBD1 (5 bases). Germline assignment: CDR1 MNHNS and CDR2 SASEGT. CDR3 length: 15 amino acids. The V and J ends lost 5 bases and 1 base respectively, with 12 bases between them. As DNA, the CDR3 is TGTGCCAGCAGTTCGGACACCTGGAGCAATCAGCCCCAGCATTTT. Translation gives CASSSDTWSNQPQHF.

This clonotype occurred many times. This chain connects TRBV29-1 to TRBJ2-3; D possibly matches TRBD1 or TRBD2 (5 bases each). CDR1 and CDR2 from the germline V gene are SQVTM and ANQGSEA. The V end lost 7 bases, the J end lost 4 bases, and 18 bases lay between the germline ends. The CDR3 spans 14 residues. The CDR3 nucleotides read TGCAGCGCTCACGGTGGGACGGCCGCAGATACGCAGTATTTT. Translating gives CSAHGGTAADTQYF.

This clonotype has ten or more counts. This chain connects TRBV11-2 to TRBJ1-1; TRBD1 is a possible D gene (6 bases). From germline, CDR1 is SGHAT and CDR2 FQNNGV. V dropped 5 bases and J dropped 0 bases, with 10 bases sitting between them. The CDR3 loop spans 14 amino acids. CDR3 nucleotide sequence: TGTGCCAGCAGCCCAGGGGCTTTGAACACTGAAGCTTTCTTT. Residues: CASSPGALNTEAFF.

Only a few counts were recorded for this clonotype. The rearrangement links TRBV7-9 to TRBJ2-7; D possibly corresponds to TRBD1 (6 bases). Trimming took off 1 base at V and 7 bases at J, with 17 bases between the two ends. The CDR3 covers 15 residues. Germline V CDR1 and CDR2: SEHNR, FQNEAQ (reference sequence). The CDR3 DNA reads as TGTGCCAGCAGCTTAGGGGCAGGGGCAACTGGAGAGCAGTACTTC. Its translation: CASSLGAGATGEQYF.

This clonotype was detected ten times or more. The chain links TRBV5-1 to TRBJ2-7; 9 nucleotides align to TRBD2. The CDR3 totals 15 residues. With V trimmed by 1 base and J by 6 bases, 8 bases remained unmatched. Germline V lookup: CDR1 SGHRS, CDR2 YFSETQ. The CDR3 sequence is CASSLQVAGVGEQYF. In DNA, the CDR3 is TGCGCCAGCAGCTTGCAGGTAGCGGGAGTAGGCGAGCAGTACTTC.

This clonotype was seen ten or more times. The chain links TRBV5-1 to TRBJ1-1; no clear D. Germline V gives CDR1 SGHRS, CDR2 YFSETQ. V was clipped by 4 bases and J by 3 bases, with 10 bases between them. The CDR3 loop spans 13 amino acids. The CDR3 region has the DNA TGCGCCAGCAGCCCGCGGGAGCACACTGAAGCTTTCTTT. Amino acid sequence: CASSPREHTEAFF.

This clonotype was seen repeatedly, ten times or more. J is TRBJ1-2 and V is TRBV7-2, with no clear D. The length of the CDR3 is 12 residues. From germline, CDR1 is SGHTA and CDR2 FQGNSA. The germline V and J ends were trimmed by 1 base and 6 bases, with 6 bases remaining between them. CDR3 DNA: TGTGCCAGCAGCTTAGTCCCACATGGCTACACCTTC. Protein product: CASSLVPHGYTF.

This clonotype was detected a few times. The chain has TRBV28 and TRBJ1-5, with D perhaps TRBD1 (5 bases). Trimming left V 7 bases short and J 4 bases short, with 11 bases between. Germline V gene lookup returns CDR1 MDHEN and CDR2 SYDVKM. The CDR3 is 13 amino acids. In DNA, the CDR3 is TGTGCCAGCAAAGACAGTAAGAATCAGCCCCAGCATTTT. This codes for CASKDSKNQPQHF.

The genes are TRBV5-4 and TRBJ2-5; the match to TRBD2 covers 9 bases. V trimming: 4 bases; J trimming: 5 bases; junction bases outside the gene matches: 9. The germline V gene has CDR1 SGHNT and CDR2 YYREEE (reference sequence). There are 15 residues in the CDR3. The CDR3 bases are TGTGCCAGCAGCAAAAAAGTAGCGGGAGTGGAGACCCAGTACTTC. Its protein is CASSKKVAGVETQYF.

This clonotype came up a few times. The CDR3, as DNA: TGCAGTGCTAGGGGTCTCAAGGACGAGCAGTACTTC. Its protein is CSARGLKDEQYF. The chain recombines TRBV20-1 with TRBJ2-7; D unresolved. The V end lost 3 bases, the J end lost 5 bases, and 11 bases lay between the germline ends. There are 12 residues in the CDR3. CDR1 and CDR2 from the germline V gene are DFQATT and SNEGSKA (reference sequence).